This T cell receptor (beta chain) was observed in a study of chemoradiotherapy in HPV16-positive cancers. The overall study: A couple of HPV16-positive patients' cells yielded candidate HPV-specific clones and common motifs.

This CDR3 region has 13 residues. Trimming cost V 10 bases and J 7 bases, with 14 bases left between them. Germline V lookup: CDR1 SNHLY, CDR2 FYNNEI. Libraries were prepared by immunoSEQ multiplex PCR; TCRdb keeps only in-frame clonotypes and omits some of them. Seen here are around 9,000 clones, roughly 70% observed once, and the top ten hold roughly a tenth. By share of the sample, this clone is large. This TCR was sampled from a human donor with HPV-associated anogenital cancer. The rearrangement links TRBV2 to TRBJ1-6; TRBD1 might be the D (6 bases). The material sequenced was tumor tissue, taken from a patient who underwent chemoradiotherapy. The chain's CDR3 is CATRRGQNSPLHF. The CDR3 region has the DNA TGTGCCACCCGACGGGGGCAAAATTCACCCCTCCACTTT.